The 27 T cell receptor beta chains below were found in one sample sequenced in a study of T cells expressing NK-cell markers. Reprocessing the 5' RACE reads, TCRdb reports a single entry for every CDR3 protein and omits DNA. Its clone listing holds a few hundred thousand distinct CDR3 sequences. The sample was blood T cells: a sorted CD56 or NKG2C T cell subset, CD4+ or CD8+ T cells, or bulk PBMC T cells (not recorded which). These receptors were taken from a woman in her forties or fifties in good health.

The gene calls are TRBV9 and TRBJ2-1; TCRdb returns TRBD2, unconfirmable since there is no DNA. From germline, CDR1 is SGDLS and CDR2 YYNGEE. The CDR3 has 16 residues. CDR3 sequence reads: CASSPHAGTSYNEQFF. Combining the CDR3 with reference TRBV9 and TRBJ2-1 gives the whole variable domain DSGVTQTPKHLITATGQRVTLRCSPRSGDLSVYWYQQSLDQGLQFLIQYYNGEERAKGNILERFSAQQFPDLHSELNLSSLELGDSALYFCASSPHAGTSYNEQFFGPGTRLTVL.

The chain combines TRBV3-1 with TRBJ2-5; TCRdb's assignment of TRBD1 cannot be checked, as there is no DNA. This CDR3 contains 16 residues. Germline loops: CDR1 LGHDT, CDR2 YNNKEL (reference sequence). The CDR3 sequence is CASSQDLRGGSETQYF.

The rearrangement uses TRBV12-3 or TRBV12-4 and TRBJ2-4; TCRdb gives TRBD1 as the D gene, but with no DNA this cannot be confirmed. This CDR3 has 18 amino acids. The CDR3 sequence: CASSLLGPGFAAKNIQYF.

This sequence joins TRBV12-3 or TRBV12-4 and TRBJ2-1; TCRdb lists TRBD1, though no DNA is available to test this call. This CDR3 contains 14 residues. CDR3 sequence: CASHLSSSYNEQFF.

The CDR3 protein is CSGASGWEQFF. The genes are TRBV29-1 and TRBJ2-1; checking the TCRdb D call of TRBD2 is not possible without DNA. Germline-derived CDR1 and CDR2 are SQVTM and ANQGSEA. The CDR3 length is 11 residues.

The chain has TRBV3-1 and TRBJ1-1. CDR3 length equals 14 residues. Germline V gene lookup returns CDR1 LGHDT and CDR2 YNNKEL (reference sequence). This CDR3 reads CASSPAIRNTEAFF.

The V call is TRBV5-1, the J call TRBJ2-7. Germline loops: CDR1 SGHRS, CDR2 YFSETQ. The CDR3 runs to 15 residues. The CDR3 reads CASSLVQGSSYEQYF.

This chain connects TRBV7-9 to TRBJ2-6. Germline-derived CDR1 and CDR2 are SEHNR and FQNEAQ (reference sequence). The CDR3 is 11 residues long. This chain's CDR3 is CASTGANVLTF.

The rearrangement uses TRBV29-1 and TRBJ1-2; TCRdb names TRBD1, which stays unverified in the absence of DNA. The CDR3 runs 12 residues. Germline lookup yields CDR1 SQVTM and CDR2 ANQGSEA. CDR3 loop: CKAGGVPGGYTF.

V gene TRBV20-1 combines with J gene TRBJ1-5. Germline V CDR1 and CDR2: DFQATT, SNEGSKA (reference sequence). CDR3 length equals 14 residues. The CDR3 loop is CSAVGREADQPQHF.

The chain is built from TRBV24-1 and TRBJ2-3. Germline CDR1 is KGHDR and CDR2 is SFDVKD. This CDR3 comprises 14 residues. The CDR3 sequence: CATSEKTLSDTQYF.

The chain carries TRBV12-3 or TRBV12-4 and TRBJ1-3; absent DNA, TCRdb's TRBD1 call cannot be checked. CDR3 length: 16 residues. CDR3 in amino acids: CASRRQGGTSGNTIYF.

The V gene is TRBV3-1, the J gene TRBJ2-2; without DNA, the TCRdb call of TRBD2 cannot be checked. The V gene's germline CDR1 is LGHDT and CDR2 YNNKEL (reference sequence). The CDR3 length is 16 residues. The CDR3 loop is CASSLTSGKGVGELFF.

CDR3 sequence: CASSYLGTGGKNSYEQYF. The V gene is TRBV6-5, the J gene TRBJ2-7; TCRdb names TRBD1, which stays unverified in the absence of DNA. This CDR3 has 18 amino acids. Per germline, CDR1 MNHEY and CDR2 SVGAGI.

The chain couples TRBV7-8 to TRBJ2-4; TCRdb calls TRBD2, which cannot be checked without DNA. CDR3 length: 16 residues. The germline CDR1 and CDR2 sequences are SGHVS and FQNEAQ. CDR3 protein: CASILKGRALKNIQYF.

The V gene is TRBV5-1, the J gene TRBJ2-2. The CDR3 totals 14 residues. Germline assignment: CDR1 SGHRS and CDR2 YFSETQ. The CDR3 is CASSPDRAAGELFF. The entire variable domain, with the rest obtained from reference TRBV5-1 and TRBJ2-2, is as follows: KAGVTQTPRYLIKTRGQQVTLSCSPISGHRSVSWYQQTPGQGLQFLFEYFSETQRNKGNFPGRFSGRQFSNSRSEMNVSTLELGDSALYLCASSPDRAAGELFFGEGSRLTVL.

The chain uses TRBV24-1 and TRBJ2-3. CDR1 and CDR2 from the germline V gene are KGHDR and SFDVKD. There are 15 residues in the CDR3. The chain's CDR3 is CATSDLAGSGDTQYF.

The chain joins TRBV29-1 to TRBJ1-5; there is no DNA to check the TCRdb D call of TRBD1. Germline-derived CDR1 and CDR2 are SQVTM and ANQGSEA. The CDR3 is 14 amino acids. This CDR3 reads CSVGGGTGNQPQHF.

CDR3 loop: CASSIAVGGLAGVRETQYF. The gene calls are TRBV19 and TRBJ2-5; TCRdb names TRBD2, which stays unverified in the absence of DNA. The CDR3 is 19 amino acids. Germline V CDR1 and CDR2: LNHDA, SQIVND (reference sequence).

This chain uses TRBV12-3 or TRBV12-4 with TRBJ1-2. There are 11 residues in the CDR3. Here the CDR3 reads CARQTFYGYTF.

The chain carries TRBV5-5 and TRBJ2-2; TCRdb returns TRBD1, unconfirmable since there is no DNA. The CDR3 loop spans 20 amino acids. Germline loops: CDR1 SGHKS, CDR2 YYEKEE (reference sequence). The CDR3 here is CASSLALGQGVTRETGELFF.

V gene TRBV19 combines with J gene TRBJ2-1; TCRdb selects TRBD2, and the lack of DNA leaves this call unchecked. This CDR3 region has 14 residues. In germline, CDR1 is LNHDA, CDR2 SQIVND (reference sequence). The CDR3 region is CAVRGRAGLNEQFF. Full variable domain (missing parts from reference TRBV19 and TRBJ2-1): DGGITQSPKYLFRKEGQNVTLSCEQNLNHDAMYWYRQDPGQGLRLIYYSQIVNDFQKGDIAEGYSVSREKKESFPLTVTSAQKNPTAFYLCAVRGRAGLNEQFFGPGTRLTVL.

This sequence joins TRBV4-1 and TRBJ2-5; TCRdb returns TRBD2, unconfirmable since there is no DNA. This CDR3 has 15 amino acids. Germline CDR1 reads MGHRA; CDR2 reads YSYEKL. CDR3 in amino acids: CASSQGTRRGETQYF.

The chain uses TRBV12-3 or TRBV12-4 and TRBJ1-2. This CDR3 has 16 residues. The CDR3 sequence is CASSRDGRITNYGYTF.

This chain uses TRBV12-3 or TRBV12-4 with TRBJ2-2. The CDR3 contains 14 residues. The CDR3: CASNLLATTGELFF.

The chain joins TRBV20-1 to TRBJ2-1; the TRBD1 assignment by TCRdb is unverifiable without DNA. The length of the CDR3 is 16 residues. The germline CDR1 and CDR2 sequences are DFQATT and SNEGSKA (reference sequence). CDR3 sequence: CSARAQGTGLYNEQFF.

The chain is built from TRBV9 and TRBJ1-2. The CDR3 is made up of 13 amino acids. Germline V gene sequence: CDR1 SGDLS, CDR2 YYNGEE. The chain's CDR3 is CASSVEGGYGYTF. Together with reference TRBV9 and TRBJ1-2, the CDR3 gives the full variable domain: DSGVTQTPKHLITATGQRVTLRCSPRSGDLSVYWYQQSLDQGLQFLIQYYNGEERAKGNILERFSAQQFPDLHSELNLSSLELGDSALYFCASSVEGGYGYTFGSGTRLTVV.